This T cell receptor beta chain was identified during a study of blood T cell repertoires in COVID-19. Study summary: Researchers got acute and convalescent COVID-19 samples from the United States, Italy and Spain. Sources were T cells, B-cell-depleted T cells, or PBMCs; the material itself was cDNA or gDNA.

The V end lost 2 bases, the J end lost 5 bases, and 7 bases lay between the germline ends. This CDR3 contains 14 residues. Per germline, CDR1 KGHSH and CDR2 LQKENI. The age range of participants was 18 to 89 years, with residence in some 25 US areas. For recovered donors of Cohort 3, there were two negative PCRs, clearance, or symptom resolution. The protocol was immunoSEQ multiplex PCR, while the TCRdb copy is restricted to in-frame clones and leaves out a portion. Among roughly 330,000 clones, around 87% were seen once, and the ten largest hold roughly 5.2%. The specimen was PBMCs or T cells enriched from blood (not recorded which). The chain is built from TRBV18 and TRBJ1-6; a possible D gene is TRBD1 (6 bases). The source is a woman under 40 who had recovered from COVID-19. In nucleotides, the CDR3 is TGTGCCAGCTCACCAGCAGGGGATAATTCACCCCTCCACTTT. Its protein product is CASSPAGDNSPLHF.